In its sample, the clone carrying this TCR beta chain was seen many times. Its antigen is unknown. The sample is drawn from a study of identical twins. Notes on the study in general: In cord blood, abundant beta clonotypes had fewer insertions; memory showed no trend. Sequences that were out-of-frame, alpha and twin-shared displayed an excess of low generation probability.

The CDR3 totals 13 residues. Trimming took 6 bases from V and 5 from J; bases not matched to a gene: 4. cDNA carried unique molecular identifiers, and a universal primer site was added by template switching. In TCRdb, the 5' RACE reads were re-called with MiXCR into one record per CDR3 protein. The sample yields around 250,000 distinct CDR3 sequences, over 9.5% seen once. These data also featured in a second study, about yellow fever vaccine responses in identical twins. Per that study: Twins' vaccine T cell response reportedly gave the appearance of partial convergence and partial personalization.

This chain joins TRBV12-3 or TRBV12-4 and TRBJ1-5, with 7 bases lining up with TRBD1. This sequence was found in a woman younger than 30 in good health. The sequenced material came from memory (CD45RO+) T cells sorted from blood. The CDR3 DNA reads TGTGCCAGCAGGCAAACAGGGGATCAGCCCCAGCATTTT. Its protein is CASRQTGDQPQHF.